Presented here are 10 T cell receptor beta chains from one specimen sequenced in a study of CD8+CD57+ T cells in acquired aplastic anemia. The template for TCR beta VDJ and CDR3 sequence profiling was genomic DNA. TCRdb independently ran MiXCR on the reads; one entry per CDR3 protein. The sample has over 150,000 distinct CDR3 sequences; about 54% are singletons. All sequencing subjects had displayed CD8+CD57+ cell expansion on flow cytometry. The sequencing input was sorted CD4+, CD8+, or CD8+CD57+ T cells (not recorded which) from PBMCs. The receptors come from a human donor with aplastic anemia.

The chain recombines TRBV4-2 with TRBJ2-7; TRBD2 matches at 7 bases. CDR1 LGHNA and CDR2 YNFKEQ come from the germline V gene. Trimming took 5 bases from V and 3 from J; bases not matched to a gene: 7. This CDR3 spans 14 amino acids. The CDR3 protein is CASSFWGGNYEQYF. The CDR3 DNA reads as TGTGCCAGCAGCTTCTGGGGGGGGAACTACGAGCAGTACTTC.

This clonotype was seen repeatedly, ten times or more. The chain carries TRBV5-1 and TRBJ1-1; 8 nucleotides match TRBD1. The CDR3 is made up of 17 amino acids. Germline-derived CDR1 and CDR2 are SGHRS and YFSETQ. V was clipped by 2 bases and J by 2 bases; unmatched bases: 11. CDR3 sequence (DNA): TGCGCCAGCAGCTTCCCGGACAGGGAAGTCACCAACACTGAAGCTTTCTTT. Translated: CASSFPDREVTNTEAFF.

J is TRBJ2-2 and V is TRBV27; TRBD1 or TRBD2 may be the D gene (6 bases each). Trimming took off 10 bases at V and 1 base at J, with 13 bases between the two ends. Germline V gene data show CDR1 as MNHEY and CDR2 as SMNVEV (reference sequence). This CDR3 region has 14 residues. Here the CDR3 reads CATRRDMNTGELFF. DNA of the CDR3: TGTGCCACCCGGCGGGACATGAACACCGGGGAGCTGTTTTTT.

The J gene is TRBJ1-6, the V gene TRBV11-3; D is undetermined. In germline, CDR1 is SGHNT, CDR2 YENEEA. This CDR3 contains 14 residues. V gave up 2 bases and J gave up 10 bases, with 12 bases separating them. CDR3: CASSLMDGRSPLHF. The DNA for the CDR3 is TGTGCCAGCAGCTTAATGGACGGTCGATCACCCCTCCACTTT.

This sequence joins TRBV20-1 and TRBJ2-3; D is uncertain. Trimming removed 5 bases at V and 4 bases at J, with 7 bases between. CDR1 and CDR2 (germline): DFQATT, SNEGSKA (reference sequence). The CDR3 spans 11 residues. CDR3 residues: CSARLSDTQYF. CDR3 nucleotide sequence: TGCAGTGCTCGACTTTCAGATACGCAGTATTTT.

V usage is TRBV10-3 and J usage is TRBJ2-7; TRBD1 agrees at 7 bases. The junction had 7 bases not matched to a gene; V was cut back by 3 bases and J by 2 bases. This CDR3 is built from 15 residues. CDR1 and CDR2 (germline): ENHRY, SYGVKD. CDR3 coding DNA: TGTGCCATCAGTGACCGGGACAGTCTCCCCTACGAGCAGTACTTC. Protein sequence: CAISDRDSLPYEQYF.

This clonotype is a singleton in its sample. V gene TRBV3-1 combines with J gene TRBJ2-7; 13 bases map to TRBD2. Germline CDR1 and CDR2: LGHDT and YNNKEL (reference sequence). Germline trimming cut 1 base from V and 4 bases from J; bases unmatched to any gene: 1. The CDR3 length is 15 residues. The CDR3: CASSQATSGRYEQYF. The CDR3 DNA follows: TGTGCCAGCAGCCAAGCGACTAGCGGGAGGTACGAGCAGTACTTC.

The chain uses TRBV2 and TRBJ2-5; TRBD2 matches 8 bases. Germline V gene lookup returns CDR1 SNHLY and CDR2 FYNNEI. V lost 10 bases, J lost 5 bases, and 6 bases stayed unmatched. The CDR3 runs to 12 residues. CDR3 amino acids: CATSLAVETQYF. CDR3 coding DNA: TGTGCCACCTCACTAGCGGTTGAGACCCAGTACTTC.

The rearrangement links TRBV11-1 to TRBJ2-2; 8 bases match TRBD2. CDR1 is SGHAT, CDR2 FQDESV, per germline (reference sequence). V lost 5 bases, J lost 5 bases, and 7 bases stayed unmatched. This CDR3 comprises 15 residues. The CDR3 bases are TGTGCCAGCAGCCCCGGGACTAGGTGGACCGGGGAGCTGTTTTTT. This sequence encodes CASSPGTRWTGELFF. Full variable domain (outside the CDR3, taken from reference TRBV11-1 and TRBJ2-2): EAEVAQSPRYKITEKSQAVAFWCDPISGHATLYWYRQILGQGPELLVQFQDESVVDDSQLPKDRFSAERLKGVDSTLKIQPAELGDSAMYLCASSPGTRWTGELFFGEGSRLTVL.

Worth noting for this clonotype: Lacking the conserved final phenylalanine or tryptophan, this CDR3 likely reflects a read error. The chain has TRBV20-1 and TRBJ2-5; 9 bases line up with TRBD1. Germline CDR1 DFQATT, CDR2 SNEGSKA (reference sequence). The CDR3 is 13 amino acids. V was clipped by 6 bases and J by 2 bases; unmatched bases: 4. CDR3 sequence: CSAADRGQETQYS. CDR3 bases: TGCAGTGCCGCTGACAGGGGGCAAGAGACCCAGTACTCC.